This passage covers 8 T cell receptor beta chains from one sample sequenced in a study of neurological immune-mediated disorders. As to time point: longitudinal time-point 1 (baseline). TCRdb reprocessed the 5' RACE reads via MiXCR and lists one record per CDR3 protein. The data show about 50,000 distinct CDR3 sequences, over 8% seen once. Input material: PBMCs. Every receptor here comes from a woman aged 40-49 years in good health.

This clonotype was recorded many times. The chain couples TRBV5-1 to TRBJ1-2; D unresolved. Trimming cost V 4 bases and J 2 bases, with 9 bases left between them. This CDR3 comprises 13 residues. The germline V gene encodes CDR1 SGHRS and CDR2 YFSETQ. Written as DNA, the CDR3 is TGCGCCAGCAGCAGCTCGGCGAACTATGGCTACACCTTC. Translating gives CASSSSANYGYTF.

The table lists this clonotype with many counts. This chain connects TRBV20-1 to TRBJ2-1; no reliable D call. V dropped 4 bases and J dropped 12 bases, with 19 bases sitting between them. The germline V gene has CDR1 DFQATT and CDR2 SNEGSKA (reference sequence). CDR3 length equals 13 residues. The CDR3 protein is CSAIAGPRVVQFF. As DNA, the CDR3 is TGCAGTGCTATCGCCGGGCCTCGGGTGGTGCAGTTCTTC.

This clonotype was seen ten or more times. CDR3 protein: CAISESSQPRGYTF. In DNA, the CDR3 is TGTGCCATCAGTGAGTCGTCCCAACCTCGGGGCTACACCTTC. This sequence joins TRBV10-3 and TRBJ1-2, with D unclear. The CDR3 contains 14 residues. CDR1 and CDR2 from the germline V gene are ENHRY and SYGVKD. Trimming pared 0 bases from V and 8 bases from J, leaving 13 bases between.

This clonotype was counted ten times or more. The J gene is TRBJ2-7, the V gene TRBV5-1, with D possibly being TRBD2 (6 bases). Trimming stripped 1 base from V and 3 bases from J, with 11 bases between. Germline V lookup: CDR1 SGHRS, CDR2 YFSETQ. The CDR3 extends over 14 amino acids. CDR3 protein: CASSLPAGGYEQYF. CDR3 in DNA: TGCGCCAGCAGCTTGCCAGCGGGCGGCTACGAGCAGTACTTC.

This clonotype was counted ten times or more. The chain uses TRBV6-1 and TRBJ2-3, with a weak D call TRBD1 (6 bases). Trimming removed 3 bases at V and 1 base at J, with 8 bases between. There are 14 residues in the CDR3. CDR1 is MNHNS and CDR2 is SASEGT in the germline V gene. As DNA, the CDR3 is TGTGCCAGCAGTGAGGGACAACGCACAGATACGCAGTATTTT. It specifies CASSEGQRTDTQYF.

This clonotype occurred many times. V gene TRBV6-5 combines with J gene TRBJ1-1; 8 bases are a match to TRBD1. The V and J ends lost 2 bases and 0 bases, in that order; junction bases with no gene match: 8. The CDR3 consists of 17 residues. Germline-derived CDR1 and CDR2 are MNHEY and SVGAGI. The CDR3 region has the DNA TGTGCCAGCAGTTACGGACAGGGTTTCGGTATGAACACTGAAGCTTTCTTT. Translating it yields CASSYGQGFGMNTEAFF.

This clonotype was seen many times. This chain joins TRBV5-1 and TRBJ1-1; TRBD1 agrees at 10 bases. The junction had 9 bases not matched to a gene; V was cut back by 4 bases and J by 0 bases. CDR1 and CDR2 from the germline V gene are SGHRS and YFSETQ. CDR3 size: 17 residues. The CDR3 DNA reads TGCGCCAGCAGCACTCGGGACAGGGGAAGGATGAACACTGAAGCTTTCTTT. Translation gives CASSTRDRGRMNTEAFF.

This clonotype was recorded at least ten times. The gene calls are TRBV7-2 and TRBJ2-5, with D unresolved. Germline CDR1 SGHTA, CDR2 FQGNSA. V lost 4 bases, J lost 2 bases, and 8 bases lay in between. This CDR3 is built from 13 residues. Here the CDR3 DNA reads TGTGCCAGCAGCTATTCCCGACAAGAGACCCAGTACTTC. Residues: CASSYSRQETQYF.